The 30 T cell receptor beta chains presented below share a single source sample, sequenced in a study of response to subunit inactivated influenza vaccine. TCRdb independently ran MiXCR on the RT-PCR reads; one entry per CDR3 protein. The sample contains about 520,000 distinct CDR3 sequences, around 7.9% of which appear only once. The input for sequencing was PBMCs from blood, taken around 25 months after vaccination. All receptors come from a man aged 50-75 years who received an inactivated influenza vaccine.

This clonotype has only a few counts. The rearrangement links TRBV19 to TRBJ2-7; D tentatively fits TRBD1 or TRBD2 (5 bases each). CDR1 is LNHDA and CDR2 is SQIVND in the germline V gene (reference sequence). Trimming pared 0 bases from V and 9 bases from J, leaving 12 bases between. There are 13 residues in the CDR3. The CDR3 region has the DNA TGTGCCAGTAGTATAGAAGGGGACGGCCTGCAGTACTTC. Protein sequence: CASSIEGDGLQYF.

CDR3 loop: CSAIGRSGYEQYF. The CDR3 region has the DNA TGCAGTGCTATCGGGCGGAGCGGCTACGAGCAGTACTTC. This sequence joins TRBV20-1 and TRBJ2-7; maybe TRBD2 (5 bases). Germline CDR1 reads DFQATT; CDR2 reads SNEGSKA (reference sequence). The CDR3 sequence is 13 residues long. The V end was cut by 4 bases, the J end by 3 bases, with 13 bases between.

This chain uses TRBV4-3 with TRBJ1-6, with D unresolved. The germline V gene encodes CDR1 LGHNA and CDR2 YSLEER. V was shortened by 0 bases and J by 7 bases, with 10 bases between the two germline ends. CDR3 length: 15 amino acids. The CDR3 here is CASSQEEYGNSPLHF. CDR3 in DNA: TGCGCCAGCAGCCAAGAAGAATACGGGAATTCACCCCTCCACTTT.

Concerning this clonotype: A much larger clone is a single base away; this may be a read error. The chain combines TRBV27 with TRBJ2-7; the match to TRBD1 covers 9 bases. Germline V gene data show CDR1 as MNHEY and CDR2 as SMNVEV (reference sequence). Unmatched junction bases numbered 11, after V lost 6 bases and J lost 5 bases. There are 15 residues in the CDR3. The CDR3 loop reads CASRELWDRDHEQYF. CDR3 sequence (DNA): TGTGCCAGCAGGGAATTATGGGACAGGGACCACGAGCAGTACTTC.

Many counts were recorded for this clonotype. The gene calls are TRBV20-1 and TRBJ2-7; D is undetermined. Germline V gene sequence: CDR1 DFQATT, CDR2 SNEGSKA (reference sequence). CDR3 length equals 14 residues. Trimming stripped 0 bases from V and 2 bases from J, with 11 bases between. The CDR3 region has the DNA TGCAGTGCTAGAGAGCCTGACATCGCCTACGAGCAGTACTTC. Translating gives CSAREPDIAYEQYF.

The V gene is TRBV5-1, the J gene TRBJ2-5; 7 nucleotides align to TRBD2. V shed 3 bases, J shed 9 bases, and the junction held 17 bases outside the gene matches. This CDR3 comprises 16 residues. Germline CDR1 SGHRS, CDR2 YFSETQ. The CDR3 coding sequence is TGCGCCAGCAGCTATAGGAGCGGGACCCCTCCGGGGGCCCAGTACTTC. Amino acid sequence: CASSYRSGTPPGAQYF. Variable domain in full (rest from reference TRBV5-1 and TRBJ2-5): KAGVTQTPRYLIKTRGQQVTLSCSPISGHRSVSWYQQTPGQGLQFLFEYFSETQRNKGNFPGRFSGRQFSNSRSEMNVSTLELGDSALYLCASSYRSGTPPGAQYFGPGTRLLVL.

This clonotype was seen repeatedly, ten times or more. This chain links TRBV27 with TRBJ1-1; 9 positions agree with TRBD1. The CDR3 runs 15 residues. The germline V gene has CDR1 MNHEY and CDR2 SMNVEV (reference sequence). The trim removed 4 bases at V and 6 bases at J, leaving 9 bases unmatched. DNA for the CDR3: TGTGCCAGCAGTTCCGACAGGGGGAGTTTCGCTGAAGCTTTCTTT. Protein sequence: CASSSDRGSFAEAFF.

This clonotype was seen a few times. The chain carries TRBV29-1 and TRBJ1-2; D not certain. With 5 bases removed from V and 0 bases from J, the gap between germline ends came to 4 bases. The germline gives CDR1 SQVTM, CDR2 ANQGSEA. CDR3 length: 11 amino acids. This CDR3 reads CSVSSNYGYTF. CDR3 in DNA: TGCAGCGTTTCCTCTAACTATGGCTACACCTTC. The full variable domain, with the rest looked up from reference TRBV29-1 and TRBJ1-2, is SAVISQKPSRDICQRGTSLTIQCQVDSQVTMMFWYRQQPGQSLTLIATANQGSEATYESGFVIDKFPISRPNLTFSTLTVSNMSPEDSSIYLCSVSSNYGYTFGSGTRLTVV.

This clonotype turned up a few times. The rearrangement joins TRBV11-2 to TRBJ2-5; D gene ambiguous. Germline assignment: CDR1 SGHAT and CDR2 FQNNGV. This CDR3 has 12 residues. V was clipped by 5 bases and J by 5 bases, with 9 bases between them. The CDR3 spells CASSPNSETQYF. The CDR3 DNA reads as TGTGCCAGCAGCCCAAACTCCGAGACCCAGTACTTC.

Ten or more counts support this clonotype. This chain uses TRBV20-1 with TRBJ2-1, with D possibly matching TRBD1 (6 bases). The germline gives CDR1 DFQATT, CDR2 SNEGSKA (reference sequence). The CDR3 spans 13 residues. V gave up 3 bases and J gave up 10 bases, with 16 bases separating them. This chain's CDR3 is CSASRDTMGEQFF. The CDR3 DNA reads as TGCAGTGCTAGCCGGGACACGATGGGCGAGCAGTTCTTC.

A few counts support this clonotype. The chain is built from TRBV10-3 and TRBJ2-6; TRBD2 is a possible D gene (6 bases). CDR1 and CDR2 from the germline V gene are ENHRY and SYGVKD. This CDR3 has 17 amino acids. The germline V and J ends were trimmed by 5 bases and 0 bases, with 14 bases remaining between them. CDR3 sequence reads: CAISPGTVGSGANVLTF. In nucleotides, the CDR3 is TGTGCCATCAGTCCCGGGACTGTAGGCTCTGGGGCCAACGTCCTGACTTTC.

This clonotype was seen only a few times. V usage is TRBV7-9 and J usage is TRBJ2-7; possible D gene TRBD2, 6 bases. From germline, CDR1 is SEHNR and CDR2 FQNEAQ (reference sequence). The CDR3 is made up of 13 amino acids. V was shortened by 5 bases and J by 6 bases, with 14 bases between the two germline ends. CDR3 sequence: CASSGGTTSEQYF. The CDR3 DNA reads TGTGCCAGCAGCGGAGGGACCACCTCCGAGCAGTACTTC.

The V gene is TRBV30, the J gene TRBJ1-2; 10 nucleotides line up with TRBD1. The CDR3 is 12 residues long. Germline V CDR1 and CDR2: GTSNPN, SVGIG (reference sequence). V gave up 2 bases and J gave up 7 bases; unmatched junction bases: 1. The CDR3 DNA sequence: TGTGCCTGGAGTCGACAGGGGGCTGGCTACACCTTC. Amino acids: CAWSRQGAGYTF.

This clonotype was counted a few times. The chain joins TRBV7-9 to TRBJ2-1, with a tentative D call TRBD2 (5 bases). Germline values: CDR1 SEHNR, CDR2 FQNEAQ (reference sequence). V was cut by 6 bases and J by 4 bases, with 16 bases left in between. This CDR3 has 15 residues. The CDR3 nucleotides read TGTGCCAGCAGAGGACTGGGTAAGAGGTACAATGAGCAGTTCTTC. Residues: CASRGLGKRYNEQFF.

The J gene is TRBJ2-2, the V gene TRBV7-2; possibly TRBD1 or TRBD2 for D (5 bases each). Germline CDR1 SGHTA, CDR2 FQGNSA. With 4 bases removed from V and 1 base from J, the gap between germline ends came to 13 bases. CDR3 length equals 16 residues. For the CDR3, the DNA is TGTGCCAGCAGCTCATCCGGGACCCTGAACACCGGGGAGCTGTTTTTT. This sequence encodes CASSSSGTLNTGELFF.

This clonotype was seen a handful of times. The junction does not match germline at one end; this may be a read error. The chain is built from TRBV13 and TRBJ2-7, with 9 bases lining up with TRBD2. This CDR3 has 17 amino acids. Per the germline V gene, CDR1 is PRHDT and CDR2 is FYEKMQ (reference sequence). The CDR3 DNA sequence: TGTGTCAGCAGCGGCGGACTAGCGACCAGAGGGGCCTACGAGCAGTACTTC. Protein: CVSSGGLATRGAYEQYF.

The chain is built from TRBV30 and TRBJ2-7, with D tentatively TRBD1 or TRBD2 (6 bases each). This CDR3 contains 13 residues. Germline assignment: CDR1 GTSNPN and CDR2 SVGIG (reference sequence). V was shortened by 2 bases and J by 5 bases, with 13 bases between the two germline ends. CDR3 sequence reads: CAWSLGGGNEQYF. Here the CDR3 DNA reads TGTGCCTGGAGTTTGGGGGGCGGCAACGAGCAGTACTTC. Drawing the rest from reference TRBV30 and TRBJ2-7, the complete variable domain is SQTIHQWPATLVQPVGSPLSLECTVEGTSNPNLYWYRQAAGRGLQLLFYSVGIGQISSEVPQNLSASRPQDRQFILSSKKLLLSDSGFYLCAWSLGGGNEQYFGPGTRLTVT.

This clonotype was observed a few times. The chain combines TRBV24-1 with TRBJ2-3, with 7 bases identical to TRBD1. The CDR3 is 15 amino acids. The germline V gene encodes CDR1 KGHDR and CDR2 SFDVKD. Unmatched junction bases numbered 4, after V lost 5 bases and J lost 0 bases. CDR3 sequence (DNA): TGTGCCACCAGTGTTGGGACAGCTAGCACAGATACGCAGTATTTT. It specifies CATSVGTASTDTQYF.

This clonotype was seen at least ten times. CDR3 residues: CASSPGQGSQPQHF. As DNA, the CDR3 is TGTGCCAGCAGCCCCGGACAGGGGAGTCAGCCCCAGCATTTT. The chain uses TRBV6-1 and TRBJ1-5, with TRBD1 matching 9 bases. With 6 bases clipped from V and 6 bases from J, the junction kept 6 bases outside the gene matches. This CDR3 comprises 14 residues. Per the germline V gene, CDR1 is MNHNS and CDR2 is SASEGT.

This clonotype showed up many times. The V and J genes are TRBV6-1 and TRBJ1-1; no clear D. V was shortened by 6 bases and J by 1 base, with 18 bases between the two germline ends. Germline V gives CDR1 MNHNS, CDR2 SASEGT. This CDR3 comprises 16 residues. CDR3 residues: CASRRLSSGSNTEAFF. CDR3 DNA: TGTGCCAGCAGGCGCCTTTCGAGCGGGTCGAACACTGAAGCTTTCTTT.

This clonotype was recorded a few times. The chain carries TRBV5-1 and TRBJ2-7, with 11 bases lining up with TRBD1. After removal of 1 base from V and 5 bases from J, the junction contained 5 bases not matched to a gene. CDR1 and CDR2 from the germline V gene are SGHRS and YFSETQ. The CDR3 loop spans 15 amino acids. CDR3 residues: CASSLYGQGAHEQYF. CDR3 nucleotide sequence: TGCGCCAGCAGCTTGTATGGACAGGGGGCCCACGAGCAGTACTTC.

This clonotype was found a few times. The rearrangement joins TRBV29-1 to TRBJ1-1; the D is unclear. V lost 3 bases and J 1 base, leaving 9 bases between the germline ends. The germline V gene has CDR1 SQVTM and CDR2 ANQGSEA. This CDR3 contains 13 residues. The CDR3 here is CSVERRGNTEAFF. The CDR3 DNA sequence: TGCAGCGTTGAGAGGCGGGGGAACACTGAAGCTTTCTTT.

The chain recombines TRBV7-2 with TRBJ1-2, with D tentatively TRBD1 (5 bases). Trimming shortened V by 1 base and J by 6 bases, and 15 bases separated the two germline ends. This CDR3 has 15 amino acids. The germline gives CDR1 SGHTA, CDR2 FQGNSA. CDR3 sequence: CASSLGSQGGNGYTF. The CDR3 DNA sequence: TGTGCCAGCAGCTTAGGAAGTCAGGGCGGCAATGGCTACACCTTC.

The chain recombines TRBV20-1 with TRBJ2-1; 7 positions match TRBD2. V dropped 4 bases and J dropped 3; count of bases not matched to a gene: 3. This CDR3 comprises 13 residues. Germline V gene sequence: CDR1 DFQATT, CDR2 SNEGSKA (reference sequence). CDR3 bases: TGCAGTGCTACTAGCGGTGACTACAATGAGCAGTTCTTC. Encoded protein: CSATSGDYNEQFF.

V gene TRBV12-3 or TRBV12-4 combines with J gene TRBJ2-3; no firm D call. The V and J ends lost 5 bases and 4 bases respectively, with 13 bases between them. The CDR3 loop spans 14 amino acids. The CDR3 DNA is TGTGCCAGCAGTCCCCCGGGTAGGCCAGATACGCAGTATTTT. Its translation is CASSPPGRPDTQYF.

This clonotype was counted many times. The rearrangement uses TRBV6-2 or TRBV6-3 and TRBJ2-7; the match to TRBD1 covers 10 bases. CDR3 length equals 13 residues. The V segment lost 5 bases and the J segment 13 bases; nucleotides outside the gene matches: 11. Germline V CDR1 and CDR2: MNHEY, SVGEGT. CDR3 amino acids: CASSRRGQGVQYF. The CDR3 region has the DNA TGTGCCAGCAGTCGTAGAGGACAGGGGGTACAATACTTC.

This rearrangement joins TRBV29-1 to TRBJ1-5; unclear D gene. The CDR3 is 12 residues long. Germline CDR1 is SQVTM and CDR2 is ANQGSEA. Trimming removed 5 bases from V and 2 bases from J, with 7 bases in between. CDR3 bases: TGCAGCGTTCAGAGCGGCAATCAGCCCCAGCATTTT. Protein product: CSVQSGNQPQHF.

The chain links TRBV5-1 to TRBJ2-7; TRBD1 agrees at 7 bases. The V gene's germline CDR1 is SGHRS and CDR2 YFSETQ. V was pared by 4 bases and J by 3 bases, with 7 bases of the junction left unmatched. The CDR3 contains 14 residues. CDR3 bases: TGCGCCAGCAGCCCGCCGGGACAGAACTACGAGCAGTACTTC. Translated: CASSPPGQNYEQYF.

J is TRBJ1-1 and V is TRBV11-2; the match to TRBD1 covers 10 bases. This CDR3 contains 18 residues. CDR1 is SGHAT and CDR2 is FQNNGV in the germline V gene. V shed 2 bases and J 1 base; nucleotides not matched to a gene: 10. The CDR3 loop is CASSLRRGTGAPNTEAFF. DNA for the CDR3: TGTGCCAGCAGCTTAAGACGAGGGACAGGGGCTCCGAACACTGAAGCTTTCTTT. The full variable domain, its missing parts supplied by reference TRBV11-2 and TRBJ1-1, is EAGVAQSPRYKIIEKRQSVAFWCNPISGHATLYWYQQILGQGPKLLIQFQNNGVVDDSQLPKDRFSAERLKGVDSTLKIQPAKLEDSAVYLCASSLRRGTGAPNTEAFFGQGTRLTVV.

This clonotype appeared many times. The CDR3 DNA sequence: TGTGCCGCAATCTTCACGGGCGCGGGGAACACAGATACGCAGTATTTT. It is translated as CAAIFTGAGNTDTQYF. This chain uses TRBV11-3 with TRBJ2-3, with D perhaps TRBD2 (6 bases). The CDR3 is 16 residues long. V lost 11 bases and J lost 2, with 23 bases in between. In germline, CDR1 is SGHNT, CDR2 YENEEA.